One sample yielded the 27 T cell receptor beta chains listed below, sequenced in a study of liver allograft versus peripheral blood T cells. Study in general: Hepatic allograft T cell receptor repertoires were evaluated relative to those present in recipients' peripheral blood.

TCRdb redid the calling of the reads with MiXCR, one entry per CDR3 protein. Of 2,700 or so distinct CDR3 sequences in the sample, approximately 19% are singletons; the top ten hold around 35%. These receptors all stem from a human patient who had a liver transplant. Some T cells may possibly be graft donor cells.

In its sample, this clonotype is medium-sized. The genes are TRBV9 and TRBJ2-3; D is perhaps TRBD2 (5 bases). Germline assignment: CDR1 SGDLS and CDR2 YYNGEE. This CDR3 has 16 amino acids. V was pared by 3 bases and J by 5 bases, with 19 bases between. The CDR3 here is CASSGGRRIPGDTQYF. CDR3 nucleotide sequence: TGTGCCAGCAGCGGAGGACGGAGGATTCCCGGAGATACGCAGTATTTT.

Judged by abundance, this clonotype is large. The chain recombines TRBV19 with TRBJ1-1, with D tentatively TRBD1 (6 bases). Between the trimmed V and J ends, which lost 7 bases and 4 bases, there was a span of 16 bases. There are 14 residues in the CDR3. Germline V CDR1 and CDR2: LNHDA, SQIVND (reference sequence). The chain's CDR3 is CASTDKSGATEAFF. Here the CDR3 DNA reads TGTGCCAGTACCGATAAGTCGGGGGCCACTGAAGCTTTCTTT.

The V gene is TRBV28, the J gene TRBJ2-1; D might be TRBD1 (5 bases). This CDR3 has 14 residues. V gave up 1 base and J gave up 4 bases, with 8 bases separating them. Germline CDR1 MDHEN, CDR2 SYDVKM. The CDR3 nucleotides read TGTGCCAGCAGTTTATCTGCAGGGTACAATGAGCAGTTCTTC. Encoded protein: CASSLSAGYNEQFF.

This sequence joins TRBV6-6 and TRBJ1-1; D gene uncertain. The CDR3 sequence is 15 residues long. V gave up 0 bases and J gave up 5 bases, with 13 bases separating them. From germline, CDR1 is MNHNY and CDR2 SVGAGI (reference sequence). CDR3 DNA sequence: TGTGCCAGCAGTTACTCCCCTGTATTTGAGACTGAAGCTTTCTTT. It is translated as CASSYSPVFETEAFF.

This clonotype is categorized as medium-sized (0.01 to 0.1%). The chain recombines TRBV6-1 with TRBJ2-1, with 13 bases fitting TRBD2. Germline V gene lookup returns CDR1 MNHNS and CDR2 SASEGT. V shed 1 base, J shed 6 bases, and the junction held 0 bases outside the gene matches. This CDR3 region has 15 residues. CDR3 region: CASSEGTSGSNEQFF. DNA for the CDR3: TGTGCCAGCAGTGAAGGGACTAGCGGGAGCAATGAGCAGTTCTTC.

Relative to its sample, this clonotype is medium-sized. The chain is built from TRBV27 and TRBJ1-3; the D is unclear. This CDR3 is built from 15 residues. Germline CDR1 and CDR2: MNHEY and SMNVEV (reference sequence). The V and J ends lost 5 bases and 0 bases respectively, with 11 bases between them. The CDR3 reads CASSPELYSGNTIYF. The CDR3 coding sequence is TGTGCCAGCAGTCCCGAGTTATACTCTGGAAACACCATATATTTT.

In this sample, this clonotype is medium-sized. This chain connects TRBV9 to TRBJ2-1; D unclear. Germline assignment: CDR1 SGDLS and CDR2 YYNGEE. This CDR3 has 13 amino acids. Deletions cut 0 bases from V and 6 bases from J, with 7 bases between. The CDR3 protein is CASSVAARNEQFF. DNA of the CDR3: TGTGCCAGCAGCGTAGCGGCCCGCAATGAGCAGTTCTTC.

This clonotype was seen more than once but under ten times. The chain employs TRBV6-7 and TRBJ2-7; D call uncertain. TRBV6-7 is an ORF; its function is uncertain. Trimming pared 8 bases from V and 5 bases from J, leaving 16 bases between. This CDR3 region has 13 residues. The DNA for the CDR3 is TGTGCCAGCTACGGTTGGCCGAGGAACGAGCAGTACTTC. Encoded protein: CASYGWPRNEQYF.

This clonotype was counted many times. This chain joins TRBV11-2 and TRBJ2-5, with 9 bases fitting TRBD1. There are 14 residues in the CDR3. Looked up from germline, CDR1 is SGHAT and CDR2 is FQNNGV. With 9 bases clipped from V and 4 bases from J, the junction kept 9 bases outside the gene matches. The CDR3 reads CASHGQGPLETQYF. CDR3 sequence (DNA): TGTGCCAGTCATGGACAGGGGCCTCTAGAGACCCAGTACTTC.

This clonotype was recorded a few times. The J gene is TRBJ2-7, the V gene TRBV12-3 or TRBV12-4; weak D call: TRBD1 (7 bases). Trimming removed 6 bases at V and 2 bases at J, with 14 bases between. The CDR3 runs 14 residues. CDR3 loop: CASSPGGYPYEQYF. As DNA, the CDR3 is TGTGCCAGCAGCCCAGGGGGGTACCCCTACGAGCAGTACTTC.

This clonotype ranks as medium-sized. The J gene is TRBJ1-1, the V gene TRBV12-3 or TRBV12-4; 7 bases align to TRBD1. The CDR3 covers 14 residues. Trimming took 3 bases from V and 1 from J; bases not matched to a gene: 2. CDR3 sequence: CASSLAGGNTEAFF. DNA for the CDR3: TGTGCCAGCAGTTTGGCAGGGGGGAACACTGAAGCTTTCTTT.

Note on this clonotype: This sequence is one base from a far larger clone and is likely a read error. This chain joins TRBV6-5 and TRBJ1-2, with TRBD1 matching over 7 bases. The CDR3 runs 16 residues. Trimming at V came to 5 bases and at J to 7 bases, leaving 16 bases not matched to a gene. The germline gives CDR1 MNHEY, CDR2 SVGAGI. In DNA form, the CDR3 reads TGTGCCAGCAGTGAGTCGGACAGGTCGGCGGGTGGTGGCTACACCTTC. As protein: CASSESDRSAGGGYTF.

This clonotype showed up just a few times. This rearrangement joins TRBV27 to TRBJ1-4, with D perhaps TRBD1 (6 bases). This CDR3 has 13 amino acids. With 6 bases removed from V and 3 bases from J, the gap between germline ends came to 8 bases. From germline, CDR1 is MNHEY and CDR2 SMNVEV (reference sequence). CDR3 loop: CASRQGANEKLFF. DNA of the CDR3: TGTGCCAGCAGACAGGGAGCTAATGAAAAACTGTTTTTT.

In its sample, this clonotype ranks as medium-sized. The chain is built from TRBV10-3 and TRBJ2-7; TRBD1 matches at 7 bases. Germline V gene lookup returns CDR1 ENHRY and CDR2 SYGVKD. J was trimmed by 1 base and V by 3 bases; bases with no gene match: 12. The CDR3 length is 17 residues. For the CDR3, the DNA is TGTGCCATCAGTGATTCGAACCGACAGGGACAGTCCTACGAGCAGTACTTC. Its translation is CAISDSNRQGQSYEQYF.

In this sample, this clonotype is medium-sized. This chain connects TRBV7-9 to TRBJ1-4; D remains unclear. The CDR3 has 16 amino acids. Trimming left V 3 bases short and J 5 bases short, with 16 bases between. CDR1 is SEHNR, CDR2 FQNEAQ, per germline (reference sequence). The CDR3 DNA reads TGTGCCAGCAGCTTTCCAACCCGTTACCCAAATGAAAAACTGTTTTTT. Translating gives CASSFPTRYPNEKLFF. Based on the CDR3 plus reference TRBV7-9 and TRBJ1-4, the full variable domain is DTGVSQNPRHKITKRGQNVTFRCDPISEHNRLYWYRQTLGQGPEFLTYFQNEAQLEKSRLLSDRFSAERPKGSFSTLEIQRTEQGDSAMYLCASSFPTRYPNEKLFFGSGTQLSVL.

This clonotype was picked up many times. V and J are TRBV29-1 and TRBJ1-2, with TRBD1 matching 7 bases. Germline CDR1 and CDR2: SQVTM and ANQGSEA. There are 12 residues in the CDR3. V shed 3 bases and J 7 bases; nucleotides not matched to a gene: 5. The CDR3 protein is CSVDRGIGGYTF. The CDR3 DNA sequence: TGCAGCGTTGACAGGGGGATAGGTGGCTACACCTTC.

The genes are TRBV10-3 and TRBJ1-2; 12 nucleotides agree with TRBD1. Germline V gives CDR1 ENHRY, CDR2 SYGVKD. This CDR3 is 15 amino acids long. The V gene end was trimmed by 4 bases and the J gene end by 8 bases; junction bases not matched to a gene: 8. CDR3 DNA: TGTGCCATCAGTGCCGGGACAGGGGGCGCGGACGGCTACACCTTC. Amino acid sequence: CAISAGTGGADGYTF.

This clonotype rates as large (0.1 to 1%). This chain joins TRBV19 and TRBJ2-2; perhaps TRBD1 as D (6 bases). V was trimmed by 9 bases and J by 7 bases, leaving 15 bases between them. This CDR3 comprises 13 residues. Germline values: CDR1 LNHDA, CDR2 SQIVND (reference sequence). CDR3: CARTNRVIGELFF. CDR3 DNA: TGTGCCAGGACAAACAGGGTCATCGGGGAGCTGTTTTTT.

V and J are TRBV20-1 and TRBJ1-1; D not certain. Germline V gene data show CDR1 as DFQATT and CDR2 as SNEGSKA (reference sequence). V lost 0 bases, J lost 4 bases, and 12 bases lay in between. This CDR3 spans 14 amino acids. The CDR3 nucleotides are TGCAGTGCTAGAGAGGCGGGTATGGCCACTGAAGCTTTCTTT. It codes for CSAREAGMATEAFF.

This clonotype is large within its sample. This sequence joins TRBV27 and TRBJ2-2; possible D gene TRBD2, 5 bases. Trimming cost V 7 bases and J 5 bases, with 8 bases left between them. The germline V gene has CDR1 MNHEY and CDR2 SMNVEV (reference sequence). The CDR3 loop spans 12 amino acids. The CDR3 loop reads CASTRGTGELFF. The CDR3 nucleotides read TGTGCCAGCACCCGGGGAACCGGGGAGCTGTTTTTT.

The V call is TRBV12-3 or TRBV12-4, the J call TRBJ2-1, with TRBD2 as a possible D gene (6 bases). Trimming removed 2 bases at V and 0 bases at J, with 17 bases between. CDR3 length equals 18 residues. The CDR3 DNA sequence: TGTGCCAGCAGTTTAAGGCACCTGGGACTCGCCTCCTACAATGAGCAGTTCTTC. It is translated as CASSLRHLGLASYNEQFF.

Many counts were recorded for this clonotype. This sequence joins TRBV27 and TRBJ2-1; 15 bases line up with TRBD2. The J call could be wrong; TRBJ2-5 is a better fit for the DNA end. The CDR3 has 15 residues. The germline gives CDR1 MNHEY, CDR2 SMNVEV (reference sequence). This CDR3 reads CASRGLAGGPETQYF. DNA of the CDR3: TGTGCCAGCAGAGGACTAGCGGGGGGGCCAGAGACCCAGTACTTC.

With regard to this clonotype: Given a much more abundant clone one base away, this may be a read error. In nucleotides, the CDR3 is TGTGCCAGCAGCCCGGGGAGGGCGAACTCTGAAGCTTTCTTT. Translated: CASSPGRANSEAFF. This chain joins TRBV14 and TRBJ1-1; no clear D. Germline CDR1 SGHDN, CDR2 FVKESK. The CDR3 spans 14 residues.

The genes are TRBV7-3 and TRBJ1-6; D gene uncertain. This CDR3 region has 14 residues. The ends were cut back, 5 bases at V and 10 bases at J, with 15 bases in the middle. From germline, CDR1 is SGHTA and CDR2 FQGTGA. The CDR3 region has the DNA TGTGCCAGCAGCCCGTCGGGGTTAGGATCACCCCTCCACTTT. Protein product: CASSPSGLGSPLHF.

This clonotype qualifies as medium-sized. V usage is TRBV27 and J usage is TRBJ2-2, with a weak D call TRBD2 (5 bases). Germline V gives CDR1 MNHEY, CDR2 SMNVEV (reference sequence). V lost 5 bases and J lost 4, with 8 bases in between. The CDR3 is 13 amino acids. In DNA form, the CDR3 reads TGTGCCAGCAGTCCCGGACTCACCGGGGAGCTGTTTTTT. Encoded protein: CASSPGLTGELFF.

This clonotype has only a few counts. The rearrangement joins TRBV9 to TRBJ2-7; D remains unclear. The CDR3 runs to 15 residues. Germline V gene lookup returns CDR1 SGDLS and CDR2 YYNGEE. With 0 bases removed from V and 6 bases from J, the gap between germline ends came to 16 bases. The CDR3 bases are TGTGCCAGCAGCGTAGACTTAGGCAACGGCGCCGAGCAGTACTTC. This translates into CASSVDLGNGAEQYF.

The chain is built from TRBV27 and TRBJ2-5; no clear D gene. The CDR3 is 14 residues long. Between the trimmed V and J ends, which lost 3 bases and 5 bases, there was a span of 13 bases. The germline V gene has CDR1 MNHEY and CDR2 SMNVEV (reference sequence). This CDR3 reads CASSFGTFGETQYF. In nucleotides, the CDR3 is TGTGCCAGCAGTTTCGGCACATTCGGGGAGACCCAGTACTTC.